These 23 T cell receptor beta chains originate from one sample sequenced in a study of shared clonotypes between healthy human individuals. Positively selected for CCR7, the CD45RO-negative cells used as naive CD8 cells excluded terminally differentiated effector memory CD45RA+ cells. The table came from immunoSEQ multiplex PCR; TCRdb's copy has only in-frame clones and leaves some out. The sample holds roughly 1,800,000 clones, 85% to 95% seen once. The sample taken for sequencing was naive CD8+ T cells sorted from blood. The receptor source for this set is a man younger than 35 in good health.

The table lists this clone with a count of one. The V call is TRBV4-3, the J call TRBJ2-1; D remains unclear. Germline V gene lookup returns CDR1 LGHNA and CDR2 YSLEER. The CDR3 spans 13 residues. V was clipped by 4 bases and J by 6 bases, with 10 bases between them. The CDR3 spells CASSLQGSNEQFF. CDR3 DNA: TGCGCCAGCAGCCTACAAGGGTCCAATGAGCAGTTCTTC.

This clone was picked up a small number of times. The rearrangement joins TRBV19 to TRBJ2-1; D is undetermined. V was cut by 3 bases and J by 4 bases, with 7 bases left in between. The CDR3 has 13 residues. Looked up from germline, CDR1 is LNHDA and CDR2 is SQIVND (reference sequence). The CDR3 DNA is TGTGCCAGTAGTATGGTCCGGTACAATGAGCAGTTCTTC. As protein: CASSMVRYNEQFF.

The chain joins TRBV13 to TRBJ2-2, with D perhaps given as TRBD1 or TRBD2 (5 bases each). Germline V CDR1 and CDR2: PRHDT, FYEKMQ (reference sequence). V was pared by 4 bases and J by 4 bases, with 16 bases between. This CDR3 region has 16 residues. CDR3 in amino acids: CASSSTREMSTGELFF. DNA of the CDR3: TGTGCCAGCAGCTCCACCAGGGAGATGAGCACCGGGGAGCTGTTTTTT.

The chain links TRBV19 to TRBJ2-7; 13 nucleotides agree with TRBD2. This CDR3 comprises 16 residues. From germline, CDR1 is LNHDA and CDR2 SQIVND (reference sequence). V trimming: 11 bases; J trimming: 2 bases; junction bases outside the gene matches: 12. The CDR3 DNA follows: TGTGCCCGCGCCTCTACACTAGCGGGAGGGCCCTACGAGCAGTACTTC. Translation gives CARASTLAGGPYEQYF.

This clone is a singleton in its sample. Other DNA sequences in this sample translate to the same CDR3. The gene calls are TRBV7-2 and TRBJ2-5; D possibly corresponds to TRBD1 (6 bases). This CDR3 contains 13 residues. Germline V lookup: CDR1 SGHTA, CDR2 FQGNSA. V was pared by 5 bases and J by 3 bases, with 10 bases between. CDR3 coding DNA: TGTGCCAGCAGCCTGGACAGAGAAGAGACCCAGTACTTC. It codes for CASSLDREETQYF.

The chain uses TRBV29-1 and TRBJ1-2, with unresolved D. The length of the CDR3 is 13 residues. Germline V gives CDR1 SQVTM, CDR2 ANQGSEA. The V gene lost 6 bases and the J gene lost 5 bases, with 16 bases spanning the gap. CDR3: CSVGKTGDYGYTF. The CDR3 DNA reads as TGCAGCGTGGGGAAAACTGGGGATTATGGCTACACCTTC.

This clone is a singleton in its sample. The rearrangement links TRBV4-3 to TRBJ2-7; no definite D call. Germline-derived CDR1 and CDR2 are LGHNA and YSLEER. Trimming took off 3 bases at V and 2 bases at J, with 11 bases between the two ends. The CDR3 totals 14 residues. The CDR3 sequence: CASSHSVKTYEQYF. The DNA for the CDR3 is TGCGCCAGCAGCCACTCTGTTAAAACCTACGAGCAGTACTTC.

V usage is TRBV7-9 and J usage is TRBJ2-7, with D possibly being TRBD2 (6 bases). The CDR3 sequence is 15 residues long. V lost 0 bases and J 4 bases, leaving 13 bases between the germline ends. In germline, CDR1 is SEHNR, CDR2 FQNEAQ (reference sequence). DNA of the CDR3: TGTGCCAGCAGCTTAGCGACCGGGAGCGGGTACGAGCAGTACTTC. Amino acid sequence: CASSLATGSGYEQYF.

The chain recombines TRBV5-4 with TRBJ2-7, with D possibly being TRBD2 (5 bases). CDR1 SGHNT and CDR2 YYREEE come from the germline V gene (reference sequence). The V gene lost 0 bases and the J gene lost 7 bases, with 26 bases spanning the gap. This CDR3 is 18 amino acids long. The CDR3 here is CASSLEVRGGIGVGEQYF. Here the CDR3 DNA reads TGTGCCAGCAGCTTGGAGGTTCGAGGCGGTATCGGGGTCGGGGAGCAGTACTTC.

The chain carries TRBV4-1 and TRBJ2-2; no clear D. V lost 3 bases and J lost 2, with 10 bases in between. Germline assignment: CDR1 MGHRA and CDR2 YSYEKL. The CDR3 runs to 15 residues. The CDR3 reads CASSQENFNTGELFF. CDR3 DNA: TGCGCCAGCAGCCAGGAAAACTTCAACACCGGGGAGCTGTTTTTT.

The rearrangement uses TRBV30 and TRBJ2-1, with D possibly TRBD2 on 5 matching bases. There are 13 residues in the CDR3. The germline V gene has CDR1 GTSNPN and CDR2 SVGIG (reference sequence). Trimming shortened V by 5 bases and J by 5 bases, and 13 bases separated the two germline ends. The CDR3 spells CAWAGGKDNEQFF. CDR3 in DNA: TGTGCCTGGGCGGGTGGGAAAGACAATGAGCAGTTCTTC. The whole variable domain, remainder taken from reference TRBV30 and TRBJ2-1, is SQTIHQWPATLVQPVGSPLSLECTVEGTSNPNLYWYRQAAGRGLQLLFYSVGIGQISSEVPQNLSASRPQDRQFILSSKKLLLSDSGFYLCAWAGGKDNEQFFGPGTRLTVL.

As regards this clone: This CDR3 is also generated by other DNA sequences in the sample. V is TRBV7-9 and J is TRBJ2-3, with D possibly being TRBD2 (5 bases). Germline V gene sequence: CDR1 SEHNR, CDR2 FQNEAQ (reference sequence). The CDR3 runs to 15 residues. V shed 2 bases and J shed 0 bases, with 9 bases lying between them. In DNA, the CDR3 is TGTGCCAGCAGCTTACTAGCAGGTAGCACAGATACGCAGTATTTT. It encodes CASSLLAGSTDTQYF.

This chain uses TRBV6-5 with TRBJ1-4, with D perhaps TRBD1 (5 bases). Per germline, CDR1 MNHEY and CDR2 SVGAGI. The ends were cut back, 10 bases at V and 2 bases at J, with 14 bases in the middle. The CDR3 totals 14 residues. The CDR3 spells CATGPDTTNEKLFF. The CDR3 region has the DNA TGTGCCACTGGGCCGGACACCACTAATGAAAAACTGTTTTTT.

Notes on this clone: Distinct nucleotide sequences in the sample also encode this CDR3. This chain connects TRBV19 to TRBJ2-1, with TRBD2 as a possible D gene (5 bases). V was cut by 3 bases and J by 2 bases, with 5 bases left in between. The CDR3 extends over 13 amino acids. Germline V gene lookup returns CDR1 LNHDA and CDR2 SQIVND (reference sequence). As DNA, the CDR3 is TGTGCCAGTAGTATCGGGGCCTACAATGAGCAGTTCTTC. Protein sequence: CASSIGAYNEQFF.

The CDR3 region is CASSPAGWSTDTQYF. DNA of the CDR3: TGCGCCAGCAGCCCGGCAGGATGGAGCACAGATACGCAGTATTTT. The chain uses TRBV5-1 and TRBJ2-3; no clear D. Germline values: CDR1 SGHRS, CDR2 YFSETQ. The CDR3 has 15 residues. V was trimmed by 4 bases and J by 0 bases, leaving 12 bases between them.

The chain employs TRBV4-1 and TRBJ2-7, with D maybe TRBD1 (5 bases). The CDR3 contains 18 residues. Deletions cut 2 bases from V and 1 base from J, with 21 bases between. Looked up from germline, CDR1 is MGHRA and CDR2 is YSYEKL. The CDR3 spells CASSQISPTYGASYEQYF. The CDR3 DNA reads as TGCGCCAGCAGCCAAATAAGCCCCACCTATGGGGCGTCCTACGAGCAGTACTTC.

CDR3 region: CASRDQGLYEQYF. CDR3 DNA: TGTGCCAGCAGGGACCAGGGTTTGTACGAGCAGTACTTC. The chain combines TRBV6-1 with TRBJ2-7; a possible D gene is TRBD1 (5 bases). V lost 6 bases and J lost 4, with 13 bases in between. CDR3 size: 13 residues. The germline gives CDR1 MNHNS, CDR2 SASEGT.

V usage is TRBV5-1 and J usage is TRBJ2-5; D is unresolved. The CDR3 runs to 15 residues. Trimming removed 1 base at V and 0 bases at J, with 10 bases between. CDR1 and CDR2 from the germline V gene are SGHRS and YFSETQ. In nucleotides, the CDR3 is TGCGCCAGCAGCTTGATTTCCCCGTACCAAGAGACCCAGTACTTC. It translates to CASSLISPYQETQYF.

The gene calls are TRBV13 and TRBJ2-5; 9 nucleotides line up with TRBD1. The germline V gene has CDR1 PRHDT and CDR2 FYEKMQ (reference sequence). The length of the CDR3 is 15 residues. V trimming: 4 bases; J trimming: 4 bases; junction bases outside the gene matches: 7. Here the CDR3 DNA reads TGTGCCAGCAGCTCTATCCCGACAGGGGGAGAGACCCAGTACTTC. Residues: CASSSIPTGGETQYF.

The V and J genes are TRBV4-2 and TRBJ2-2; D perhaps matches TRBD1 (6 bases). The CDR3 is 15 residues long. The germline gives CDR1 LGHNA, CDR2 YNFKEQ. Trimming cost V 1 base and J 3 bases, with 9 bases left between them. The CDR3, as DNA: TGTGCCAGCAGCCAAGGACAGGACTACACCGGGGAGCTGTTTTTT. Translating gives CASSQGQDYTGELFF.

For this clone: This sample includes further DNA sequences coding for the same CDR3. V gene TRBV7-9 combines with J gene TRBJ2-7; maybe TRBD2 (5 bases). The CDR3 length is 13 residues. V gave up 4 bases and J gave up 1 base, with 8 bases separating them. CDR1 SEHNR and CDR2 FQNEAQ come from the germline V gene (reference sequence). CDR3: CASSSRLSYEQYF. CDR3 nucleotide sequence: TGTGCCAGCAGCTCCAGACTATCCTACGAGCAGTACTTC.

The V and J genes are TRBV6-1 and TRBJ2-7, with a possible D match to TRBD1 (6 bases). CDR1 MNHNS and CDR2 SASEGT come from the germline V gene. V lost 5 bases and J 3 bases, leaving 11 bases between the germline ends. The CDR3 runs 13 residues. CDR3 DNA: TGTGCCAGCAGTCCACTACAGGGCTACGAGCAGTACTTC. Its translation: CASSPLQGYEQYF.

A single count supports this clone. This sequence joins TRBV6-1 and TRBJ1-4, with 8 bases aligning to TRBD1. V was clipped by 1 base and J by 4 bases; unmatched bases: 5. Germline V lookup: CDR1 MNHNS, CDR2 SASEGT. This CDR3 has 16 amino acids. CDR3 sequence: CASSEVEGQVNEKLFF. The DNA for the CDR3 is TGTGCCAGCAGTGAAGTGGAGGGACAGGTTAATGAAAAACTGTTTTTT.